The clone carrying this T cell receptor beta chain occurred a few times. The table came from immunoSEQ multiplex PCR; TCRdb's copy has only in-frame clones and leaves some out. The repertoire holds roughly 170,000 clones, with around 87% as singletons. This record comes from a study of blood T cell repertoires in COVID-19. Trimming took 5 bases from V and 1 from J; bases not matched to a gene: 13. The CDR3 is made up of 19 amino acids. Germline values: CDR1 LGHDT, CDR2 YNNKEL (reference sequence). The source is a man aged 40-49 years with active or convalescent COVID-19. Sequencing was performed on peripheral blood. The rearrangement links TRBV3-1 (or the pseudogene TRBV3-2) to TRBJ2-4; 11 bases line up with TRBD2. The CDR3 DNA reads TGTGCCAGCAGCTCTACTAGCGGGGGCAGGGGGGCGGCCAAAAACATTCAGTACTTC. Translated: CASSSTSGGRGAAKNIQYF.